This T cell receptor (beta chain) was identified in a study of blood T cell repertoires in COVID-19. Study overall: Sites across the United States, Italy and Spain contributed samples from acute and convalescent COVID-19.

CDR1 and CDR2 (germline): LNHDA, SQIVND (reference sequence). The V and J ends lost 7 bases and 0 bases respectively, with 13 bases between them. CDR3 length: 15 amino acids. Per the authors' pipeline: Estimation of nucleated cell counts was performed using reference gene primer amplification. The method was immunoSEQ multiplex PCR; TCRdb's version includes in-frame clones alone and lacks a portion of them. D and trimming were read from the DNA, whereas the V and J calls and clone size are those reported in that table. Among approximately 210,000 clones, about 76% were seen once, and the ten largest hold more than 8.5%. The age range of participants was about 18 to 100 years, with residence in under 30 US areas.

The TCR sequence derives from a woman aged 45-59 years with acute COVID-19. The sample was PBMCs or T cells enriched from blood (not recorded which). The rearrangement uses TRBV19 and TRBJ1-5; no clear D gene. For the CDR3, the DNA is TGTGCCAGTACCCCTTCGGCAGGTAGCAATCAGCCCCAGCATTTT. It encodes CASTPSAGSNQPQHF.